The sequence of this T cell receptor beta chain was determined in a study of PD-1 blockade in classical Hodgkin lymphoma. Generated by immunoSEQ multiplex PCR, the TCRdb table keeps only in-frame clones and is missing some. The data contain tens of thousands of clones, 65% to 85% of them singletons. Indicated time point: cycle 4 day 1 (C4D1), after 6 weeks of nivolumab. All patients experienced relapse after autologous stem cell transplantation, and brentuximab vedotin exposure was variable. CDR1 and CDR2 from the germline V gene are MDHEN and SYDVKM. The CDR3 contains 14 residues. Trimming left V 5 bases short and J 1 base short, with 11 bases between.

Sequencing used peripheral blood mononuclear cells (PBMCs), obtained before the fourth cycle of nivolumab. The TCR comes from a human donor with classical Hodgkin lymphoma. The gene calls are TRBV28 and TRBJ1-1; no definite D call. This CDR3 reads CASSATLKNTEAFF. CDR3 DNA: TGTGCCAGCAGTGCAACCCTAAAGAACACTGAAGCTTTCTTT.